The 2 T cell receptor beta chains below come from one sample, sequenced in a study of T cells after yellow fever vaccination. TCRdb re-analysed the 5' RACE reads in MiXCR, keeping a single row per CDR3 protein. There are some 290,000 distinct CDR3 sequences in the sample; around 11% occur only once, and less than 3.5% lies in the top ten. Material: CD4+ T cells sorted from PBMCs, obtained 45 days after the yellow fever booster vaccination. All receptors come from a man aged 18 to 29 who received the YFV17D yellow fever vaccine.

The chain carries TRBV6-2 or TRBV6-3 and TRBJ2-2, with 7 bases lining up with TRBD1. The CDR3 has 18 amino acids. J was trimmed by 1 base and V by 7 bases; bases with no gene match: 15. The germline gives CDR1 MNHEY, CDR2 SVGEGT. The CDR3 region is CASIPVIGTAKNTGELFF. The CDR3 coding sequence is TGTGCCAGCATCCCCGTGATAGGGACAGCTAAGAACACCGGGGAGCTGTTTTTT.

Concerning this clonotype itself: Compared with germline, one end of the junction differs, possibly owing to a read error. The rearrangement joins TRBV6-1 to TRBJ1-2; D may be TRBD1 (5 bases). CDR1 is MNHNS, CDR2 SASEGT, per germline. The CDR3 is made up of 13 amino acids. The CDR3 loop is CASSEGGRTPEPF. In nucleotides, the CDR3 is TGTGCCAGCAGTGAAGGGGGTAGGACACCGGAGCCATTC.